The following is a T cell receptor (beta chain) sequence with its context. As yet, its antigen is unknown. The data were taken from a study of shared clonotypes between healthy human individuals. The CDR3 is 16 residues long. Germline loops: CDR1 SGHKS, CDR2 YYEKEE (reference sequence). V dropped 1 base and J dropped 4 bases, with 14 bases sitting between them. Study observations and caveats: Even with large depth, rarefaction showed that sorted-subset sequencing was incomplete.

Profiling relied on immunoSEQ multiplex PCR, and the TCRdb table lists in-frame clones only, not all of them. The data show roughly 2,500,000 clones, 80% to 95% seen once. The chain recombines TRBV5-5 with TRBJ2-2, with TRBD1 as a possible D gene (6 bases). The clonotype was recovered from a man younger than 30 in good health. Some clones in this sample may be carry-over from other donors' samples. The sequencing sample was made of naive CD4+ T cells from PBMCs. Subset defined: CD45RA+ positively selected. The CDR3 region is CASSLTIQGPTGELFF. The CDR3 region has the DNA TGTGCCAGCAGCTTGACCATCCAGGGGCCCACCGGGGAGCTGTTTTTT.